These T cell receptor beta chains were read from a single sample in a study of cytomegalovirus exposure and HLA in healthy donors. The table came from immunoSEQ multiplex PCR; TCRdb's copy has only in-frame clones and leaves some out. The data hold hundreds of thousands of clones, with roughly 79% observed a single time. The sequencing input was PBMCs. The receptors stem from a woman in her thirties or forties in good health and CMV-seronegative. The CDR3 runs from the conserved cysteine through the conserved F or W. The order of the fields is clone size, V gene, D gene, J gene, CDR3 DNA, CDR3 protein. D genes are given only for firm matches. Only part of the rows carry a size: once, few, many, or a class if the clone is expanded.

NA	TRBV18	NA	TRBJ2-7	TGTGCCAGCTCAACCCGACGGGACTCCTACGAGCAGTACTTC	CASSTRRDSYEQYF
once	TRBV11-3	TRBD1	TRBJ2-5	TGTGCCAGCAGCTTAGGGGGACAGAGAGGAGAGACCCAGTACTTC	CASSLGGQRGETQYF
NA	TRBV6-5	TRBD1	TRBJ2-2	TGTGCCAGCAGTCGGACAGGGACGAACACCGGGGAGCTGTTTTTT	CASSRTGTNTGELFF
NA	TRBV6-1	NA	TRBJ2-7	TGTGCCAGCAGTGACCCCGGGTCAACCTACGAGCACTCCTTC	CASSDPGSTYEHSF
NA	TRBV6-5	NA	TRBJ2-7	TGTGCCAGCAGTCCCAGGGTAAGCTCCTACGAGCAGTACTTC	CASSPRVSSYEQYF
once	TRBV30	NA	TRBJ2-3	TGTGCCTCCGCGGAGGCTGGAGATACGCAGTATTTT	CASAEAGDTQYF
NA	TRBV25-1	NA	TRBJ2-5	TGTGCCAGCAGTGAAAGCGGTGGGGGCCGGGAGACCCAGTACTTC	CASSESGGGRETQYF
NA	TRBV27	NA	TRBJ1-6	TGTGCCAGCAGTTTAAGTCAGGTCTATAATTCACCCCTCCACTTT	CASSLSQVYNSPLHF
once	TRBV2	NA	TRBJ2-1	TGTGCCAGCAGGTCACTCTACAATGAGCAGTTCTTC	CASRSLYNEQFF
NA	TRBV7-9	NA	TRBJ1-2	TGTGCCAGCAGCTTACAGGGAGGTGATAGCTACACCTTC	CASSLQGGDSYTF
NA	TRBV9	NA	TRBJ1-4	TGTGCCAGCAGCGTAGGGGGAGGACTTAGTAATGAAAAACTGTTTTTT	CASSVGGGLSNEKLFF
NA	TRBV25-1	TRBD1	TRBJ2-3	TGTGCCAGCAGTCCGCCCCTCGGGACAGGACGCACAGATACGCAGTATTTT	CASSPPLGTGRTDTQYF
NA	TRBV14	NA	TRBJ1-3	TGTGCCAGCAGCCATCACCTAACTGGAAACACCATATATTTT	CASSHHLTGNTIYF
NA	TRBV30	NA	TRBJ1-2	TGTGCCTGGAGCCCGGGGGTGAGAGGGGGCTACACCTTC	CAWSPGVRGGYTF
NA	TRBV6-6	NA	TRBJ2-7	TGTGCCAGCAGTTCGACTAGGAGTACGTCTAACGAGCAGTACTTC	CASSSTRSTSNEQYF
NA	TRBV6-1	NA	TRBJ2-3	TGTGCCAGCAGTGAAGTTTGGCAGGTACCAAACACAGATACGCAGTATTTT	CASSEVWQVPNTDTQYF
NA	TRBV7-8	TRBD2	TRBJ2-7	TGTGCCAGCAGCTTTGGTCGGACTAGCGTCACCTACGAGCAGTACTTC	CASSFGRTSVTYEQYF
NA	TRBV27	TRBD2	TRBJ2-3	TGTGCCAGCAGTTTTAGCGGGGGGACAGATACGCAGTATTTT	CASSFSGGTDTQYF
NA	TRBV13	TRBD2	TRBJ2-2	TGTGCCAGCAGCTTAGTCGCGGGAGTTAGGACCGGGGAGCTGTTTTTT	CASSLVAGVRTGELFF
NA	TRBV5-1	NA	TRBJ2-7	TGCGCCAGCAGCACAGGAAACAGGGCGGACGAGCAGTACTTC	CASSTGNRADEQYF
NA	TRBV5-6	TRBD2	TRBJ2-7	TGTGCCAGCAGCTTGGAGGGAGGGGCCTACGAGCAGTACTTC	CASSLEGGAYEQYF
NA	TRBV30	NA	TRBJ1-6	TGTGCCTGGTGTCAGGTTGGTTCACCCCTCCACTTT	CAWCQVGSPLHF